The T cell receptor (beta chain) described here comes from a study of blood T cell repertoires in COVID-19. Study summary: PBMCs, B-cell-depleted T cells, or T cells provided the cDNA or gDNA that made up the material.

The table came from immunoSEQ multiplex PCR; TCRdb's copy has only in-frame clones and leaves some out. There are some 400,000 clones in the sample; 75% to 90% occur only once, and around 1.1% lies in the top ten. V gave up 4 bases and J gave up 7 bases; unmatched junction bases: 0. This CDR3 comprises 12 residues. As to this clone: The same CDR3 arises from other DNA sequences in this sample as well.

J is TRBJ1-2 and V is TRBV12-3 or TRBV12-4; 10 bases agree with TRBD1. Specimen: PBMCs or T cells enriched from blood (not recorded which). The TCR originated in a man aged 30-40 years who had recovered from COVID-19. DNA for the CDR3: TGTGCCAGCAGTTGGGACAGGGGTGGCTACACCTTC. The encoded protein is CASSWDRGGYTF.